This T cell receptor beta chain was captured in a study of blood T cell repertoires in COVID-19. This table comes from immunoSEQ multiplex PCR, and its TCRdb copy is limited to in-frame clones, with some not included. There are 44,000 or so clones in the sample; just under 70% occur only once, and 6.2% lies in the top ten. CDR1 and CDR2 from the germline V gene are MGHDK and SYGVNS. CDR3 length equals 14 residues. With 1 base removed from V and 1 base from J, the gap between germline ends came to 7 bases. The TCR sequence derives from an elderly man with acute or convalescent COVID-19. V and J are TRBV25-1 and TRBJ2-5; perhaps TRBD2 as D (5 bases). Sequenced: peripheral blood. The CDR3 coding sequence is TGTGCCAGCAGTGAATCCGGAGGCCAAGAGACCCAGTACTTC. Translated, it gives CASSESGGQETQYF.